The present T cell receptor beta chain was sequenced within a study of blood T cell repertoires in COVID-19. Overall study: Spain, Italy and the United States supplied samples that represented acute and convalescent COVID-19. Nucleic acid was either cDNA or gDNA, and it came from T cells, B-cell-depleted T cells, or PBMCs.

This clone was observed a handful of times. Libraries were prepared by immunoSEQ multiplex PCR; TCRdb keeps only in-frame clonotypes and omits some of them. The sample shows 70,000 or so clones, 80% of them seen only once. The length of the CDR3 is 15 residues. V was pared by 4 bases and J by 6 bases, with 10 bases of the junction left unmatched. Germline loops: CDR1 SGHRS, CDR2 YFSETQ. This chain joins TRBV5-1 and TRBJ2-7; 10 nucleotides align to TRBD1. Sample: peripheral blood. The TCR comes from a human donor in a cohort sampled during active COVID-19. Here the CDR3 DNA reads TGCGCCAGCAGCCCAAGACAGGGGGCGGGCGGCGAGCAGTACTTC. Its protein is CASSPRQGAGGEQYF.